This T cell receptor beta chain was identified in a study of CD8 T cells in Susac syndrome. The V gene's germline CDR1 is MNHNS and CDR2 SASEGT. V shed 6 bases and J 3 bases; nucleotides not matched to a gene: 0. This CDR3 region has 12 residues. Blood CD8+ and CD4+ T cells underwent high-throughput TCR beta sequencing. Healthy donors served as age- and sex-matched controls. A quantity of about 0.5 to 1 ug RNA underwent reverse transcription using random hexamers. Multiplex PCR with immunoSEQ amplified the TCR beta CDR3 across 54 Vbeta and 13 Jbeta. TCRdb fed the immunoSEQ multiplex PCR reads into MiXCR, producing one record per CDR3 protein. The sample consists of some 90,000 distinct CDR3 sequences, approximately 92% of them appearing once.

This sequence joins TRBV6-1 and TRBJ1-1; 8 bases are a match to TRBD1. The source is a human donor in good health. The sequenced material came from CD8+ T cells from PBMCs. CDR3 sequence (DNA): TGTGCCAGCAGACAGGGGGACACTGAAGCTTTCTTT. Amino acid sequence: CASRQGDTEAFF.